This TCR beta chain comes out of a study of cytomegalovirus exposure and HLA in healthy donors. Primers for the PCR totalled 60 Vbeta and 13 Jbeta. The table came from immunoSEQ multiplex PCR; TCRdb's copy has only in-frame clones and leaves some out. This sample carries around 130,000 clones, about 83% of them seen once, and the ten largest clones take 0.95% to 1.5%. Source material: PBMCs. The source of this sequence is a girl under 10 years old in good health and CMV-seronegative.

The CDR3 DNA is TGCAGCGTCCCGAGGGGGGGGCCAGGGGAGACCCAGTACTTC. Its protein is CSVPRGGPGETQYF. The chain uses TRBV29-1 and TRBJ2-5, with a tentative D call TRBD2 (7 bases). The CDR3 consists of 14 residues. Deletions cut 6 bases from V and 5 bases from J, with 19 bases between. Germline V gene lookup returns CDR1 SQVTM and CDR2 ANQGSEA.